The 23 T cell receptor beta chains given below trace back to one sample, sequenced in a study of OX40 agonist ivuxolimab in advanced cancers. Generated by immunoSEQ multiplex PCR, the TCRdb table keeps only in-frame clones and is missing some. The sample lists around 80,000 clones, 92% occurring once. The source material was CD4+ or CD8+ T cells sorted from blood, sampled in a trial of the OX40 agonist ivuxolimab. Receptors originate from an adult with an advanced solid tumor such as melanoma, head and neck, liver or kidney cancer.

The chain has TRBV27 and TRBJ2-4; a possible D gene is TRBD2 (5 bases). Germline V CDR1 and CDR2: MNHEY, SMNVEV (reference sequence). The ends were cut back, 7 bases at V and 9 bases at J, with 16 bases in the middle. The CDR3 extends over 13 amino acids. CDR3 coding DNA: TGTGCCAGCACGGGAATTGGAGCTACCATTCAGTACTTC. Its translation: CASTGIGATIQYF.

The chain couples TRBV30 to TRBJ1-2; D remains unclear. Trimming removed 0 bases from V and 4 bases from J, with 12 bases in between. Germline V gene data show CDR1 as GTSNPN and CDR2 as SVGIG (reference sequence). This CDR3 contains 14 residues. CDR3 protein: CAWSVFGPGYGYTF. CDR3 sequence (DNA): TGTGCCTGGAGTGTATTTGGGCCGGGCTATGGCTACACCTTC.

The V call is TRBV5-1, the J call TRBJ2-7; 11 bases line up with TRBD1. Germline CDR1 and CDR2: SGHRS and YFSETQ. The CDR3 consists of 15 residues. Unmatched junction bases numbered 4, after V lost 0 bases and J lost 5 bases. The chain's CDR3 is CASSLVGQGADEQYF. The CDR3 DNA is TGCGCCAGCAGCTTGGTTGGACAGGGGGCTGACGAGCAGTACTTC.

The chain joins TRBV2 to TRBJ2-7, with 10 bases matching TRBD1. CDR3 size: 15 residues. Germline CDR1 reads SNHLY; CDR2 reads FYNNEI. The V gene end was trimmed by 6 bases and the J gene end by 0 bases; junction bases not matched to a gene: 5. Written as DNA, the CDR3 is TGTGCCAGCAGGCCGGGACAGGGGAGCTCCTACGAGCAGTACTTC. As protein: CASRPGQGSSYEQYF.

The chain is built from TRBV4-1 and TRBJ2-7, with 7 bases lining up with TRBD1. CDR1 and CDR2 from the germline V gene are MGHRA and YSYEKL. V shed 5 bases and J 0 bases; nucleotides not matched to a gene: 1. The CDR3 has 13 amino acids. CDR3 in DNA: TGCGCCAGCAGCAGGGGGCCCTCCTACGAGCAGTACTTC. It yields the protein CASSRGPSYEQYF.

The chain combines TRBV30 with TRBJ2-7, with D perhaps matching TRBD1 (6 bases). Germline V gene data show CDR1 as GTSNPN and CDR2 as SVGIG (reference sequence). The CDR3 sequence is 13 residues long. Trimming took off 5 bases at V and 3 bases at J, with 14 bases between the two ends. The CDR3 is CAWAGEKGYEQYF. Here the CDR3 DNA reads TGTGCCTGGGCAGGGGAAAAAGGCTACGAGCAGTACTTC.

The sample holds one count of this clone. V usage is TRBV19 and J usage is TRBJ2-6, with D tentatively TRBD1 (7 bases). This CDR3 spans 18 amino acids. Trimming stripped 7 bases from V and 0 bases from J, with 19 bases between. Germline CDR1 LNHDA, CDR2 SQIVND (reference sequence). In nucleotides, the CDR3 is TGTGCCAGTACTAGCGACAGGGATACCTTCTCTGGGGCCAACGTCCTGACTTTC. Translated: CASTSDRDTFSGANVLTF.

The gene calls are TRBV27 and TRBJ2-7, with 8 bases matching TRBD1. Trimming at V came to 3 bases and at J to 7 bases, leaving 8 bases not matched to a gene. The CDR3 covers 14 residues. The germline V gene has CDR1 MNHEY and CDR2 SMNVEV (reference sequence). The CDR3 DNA reads as TGTGCCAGCAGTTTTACCACCACAGGGGGAGAGCAGTACTTC. Residues: CASSFTTTGGEQYF.

V gene TRBV4-2 combines with J gene TRBJ2-2; 7 bases match TRBD1. The CDR3 is made up of 16 amino acids. The junction had 7 bases not matched to a gene; V was cut back by 4 bases and J by 2 bases. Per germline, CDR1 LGHNA and CDR2 YNFKEQ. The CDR3 DNA reads as TGTGCCAGCAGCCTTTGGACAGGTTTTAACACCGGGGAGCTGTTTTTT. Encoded protein: CASSLWTGFNTGELFF.

CDR3 nucleotides: TGTGCCAGCAGCTTAGGAGGACAGGAGCAGTACTTC. Protein: CASSLGGQEQYF. The chain combines TRBV11-2 with TRBJ2-7; D possibly corresponds to TRBD1 (6 bases). The CDR3 sequence is 12 residues long. Trimming shortened V by 1 base and J by 7 bases, and 8 bases separated the two germline ends. In germline, CDR1 is SGHAT, CDR2 FQNNGV.

The chain recombines TRBV4-1 with TRBJ2-1; D unresolved. CDR3 size: 14 residues. From germline, CDR1 is MGHRA and CDR2 YSYEKL. The V end was cut by 2 bases, the J end by 8 bases, with 13 bases between. The CDR3 sequence is CASSQLGSIDEQFF. The CDR3 nucleotides read TGCGCCAGCAGCCAACTGGGAAGCATCGATGAGCAGTTCTTC.

The chain has TRBV7-3 and TRBJ1-1; no clear D gene. The CDR3 is 15 amino acids. V was trimmed by 5 bases and J by 1 base, leaving 14 bases between them. From germline, CDR1 is SGHTA and CDR2 FQGTGA. As DNA, the CDR3 is TGTGCCAGCAGCCTTAGTATCTTGGGGAACACTGAAGCTTTCTTT. Residues: CASSLSILGNTEAFF.

The gene calls are TRBV7-8 and TRBJ2-7; D gene ambiguous. Germline-derived CDR1 and CDR2 are SGHVS and FQNEAQ. Deletions cut 5 bases from V and 3 bases from J, with 17 bases between. The CDR3 runs to 15 residues. For the CDR3, the DNA is TGTGCCAGCAGCCAACCACGAGGTGACCTCTACGAGCAGTACTTC. This sequence encodes CASSQPRGDLYEQYF.

This chain connects TRBV7-9 to TRBJ2-7; D is uncertain. The V gene lost 3 bases and the J gene lost 3 bases, with 9 bases spanning the gap. Germline CDR1 reads SEHNR; CDR2 reads FQNEAQ (reference sequence). CDR3 length equals 13 residues. The CDR3 sequence is CASSFEQFYEQYF. CDR3 DNA: TGTGCCAGCAGCTTCGAACAGTTCTACGAGCAGTACTTC.

The V and J genes are TRBV7-2 and TRBJ2-7, with 10 bases matching TRBD2. The CDR3 sequence is 18 residues long. The ends lost 1 base at V and 0 bases at J; junction bases unmatched: 9. Germline-derived CDR1 and CDR2 are SGHTA and FQGNSA. CDR3 sequence: CASSLEGVTSGYSYEQYF. The CDR3 DNA reads TGTGCCAGCAGCTTAGAGGGTGTGACTAGCGGGTACTCCTACGAGCAGTACTTC.

J is TRBJ2-2 and V is TRBV15, with D perhaps matching TRBD1 or TRBD2 (5 bases each). Trimming took 5 bases from V and 2 from J, leaving 15 bases between them. The CDR3 spans 16 residues. From germline, CDR1 is LNHNV and CDR2 YYDKDF (reference sequence). Written as DNA, the CDR3 is TGTGCCACCAGCGGCTCAGTGAGGGGCAACACCGGGGAGCTGTTTTTT. As protein: CATSGSVRGNTGELFF.

Concerning this clone itself: In the same sample, other DNA sequences code for this CDR3. This chain joins TRBV9 and TRBJ2-5; D gene unclear. The CDR3 sequence is 11 residues long. CDR1 SGDLS and CDR2 YYNGEE come from the germline V gene. Trimming shortened V by 0 bases and J by 4 bases, and 1 base separated the two germline ends. For the CDR3, the DNA is TGTGCCAGCAGCGTAGCAGAGACCCAGTACTTC. Protein product: CASSVAETQYF.

The genes are TRBV29-1 and TRBJ1-1; D remains unclear. The CDR3 extends over 12 amino acids. The V and J ends lost 8 bases and 1 base respectively, with 11 bases between them. Germline CDR1 reads SQVTM; CDR2 reads ANQGSEA. Here the CDR3 reads CSQSPGNTEAFF. The CDR3, as DNA: TGCAGCCAGAGCCCAGGGAACACTGAAGCTTTCTTT.

The rearrangement joins TRBV6-5 to TRBJ2-1; D is undetermined. This CDR3 spans 15 amino acids. Germline CDR1 and CDR2: MNHEY and SVGAGI. Trimming left V 0 bases short and J 2 bases short, with 8 bases between. For the CDR3, the DNA is TGTGCCAGCAGTTACTCCCCGCAGGCCTACAATGAGCAGTTCTTC. This codes for CASSYSPQAYNEQFF.

Points on this clone: Its ends do not fully match the called genes, so a read error is possible. This chain uses TRBV7-7 with TRBJ1-2; the match to TRBD1 covers 8 bases. CDR3 length: 15 residues. Per germline, CDR1 SSHAT and CDR2 FNYEAQ (reference sequence). The CDR3 spells CASSPIVTGAGGYTF. CDR3 DNA: TGTGCTAGCAGCCCGATTGTGACAGGGGCTGGCGGCTACACCTTC.

V gene TRBV4-1 combines with J gene TRBJ2-1; D remains ambiguous. Trimming stripped 5 bases from V and 4 bases from J, with 12 bases between. The CDR3 has 14 residues. CDR1 MGHRA and CDR2 YSYEKL come from the germline V gene. The CDR3, as DNA: TGCGCCAGCAGCTATTCGACGTTTTACAATGAGCAGTTCTTC. Translating gives CASSYSTFYNEQFF.

For the CDR3, the DNA is TGTGCCAGCAGCTTAGCCCCGGACAGTTCCTCCTACGAGCAGTACTTC. It yields the protein CASSLAPDSSSYEQYF. This rearrangement joins TRBV11-2 to TRBJ2-7; possibly TRBD1 for D (6 bases). CDR3 length: 16 residues. V was clipped by 1 base and J by 0 bases, with 13 bases between them. The V gene's germline CDR1 is SGHAT and CDR2 FQNNGV.

This clone occurred a few times. The chain couples TRBV4-1 to TRBJ1-2; D is undetermined. V shed 2 bases and J shed 6 bases, with 10 bases lying between them. Germline V gene sequence: CDR1 MGHRA, CDR2 YSYEKL. The CDR3 has 13 amino acids. As DNA, the CDR3 is TGCGCCAGCAGCCAACCTCCTGGGGATGGCTACACCTTC. Its protein is CASSQPPGDGYTF.